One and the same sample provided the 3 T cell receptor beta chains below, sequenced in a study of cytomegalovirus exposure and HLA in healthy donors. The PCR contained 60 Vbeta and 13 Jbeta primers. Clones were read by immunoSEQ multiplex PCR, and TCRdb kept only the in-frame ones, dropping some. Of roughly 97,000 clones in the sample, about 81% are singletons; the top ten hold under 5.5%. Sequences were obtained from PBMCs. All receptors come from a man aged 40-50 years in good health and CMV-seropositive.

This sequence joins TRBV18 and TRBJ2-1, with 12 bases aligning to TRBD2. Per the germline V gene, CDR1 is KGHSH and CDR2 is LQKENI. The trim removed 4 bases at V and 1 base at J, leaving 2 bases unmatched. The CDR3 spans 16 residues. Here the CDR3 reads CASSQLAGGSYNEQFF. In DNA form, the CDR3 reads TGTGCCAGCTCACAACTAGCGGGAGGTTCCTACAATGAGCAGTTCTTC.

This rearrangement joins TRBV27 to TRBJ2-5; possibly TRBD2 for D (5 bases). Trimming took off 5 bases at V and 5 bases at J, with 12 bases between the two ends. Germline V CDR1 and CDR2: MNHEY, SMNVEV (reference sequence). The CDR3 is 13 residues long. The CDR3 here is CASSNGGRETQYF. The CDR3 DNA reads TGTGCCAGCAGTAACGGAGGCCGGGAGACCCAGTACTTC.

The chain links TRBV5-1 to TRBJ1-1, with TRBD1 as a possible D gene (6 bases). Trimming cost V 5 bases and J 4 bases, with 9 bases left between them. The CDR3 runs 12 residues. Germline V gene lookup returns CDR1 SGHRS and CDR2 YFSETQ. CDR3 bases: TGCGCCAGCAGGATACAGGGCACTGAAGCTTTCTTT. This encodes CASRIQGTEAFF.